These 3 T cell receptor beta chains were all obtained from the same sample, sequenced in a study of siplizumab effects on memory and regulatory T cells. The assay was immunoSEQ multiplex PCR, and TCRdb's table has in-frame clones only and misses some. The sample shows under 95,000 clones, 94% of them seen only once. Sequenced material: non-Treg CD4+ T cells sorted from blood. The receptors shown here come from a human donor in good health.

The chain is built from TRBV5-1 and TRBJ1-5; a possible D gene is TRBD1 (6 bases). Germline lookup yields CDR1 SGHRS and CDR2 YFSETQ. CDR3 length: 14 amino acids. The V end lost 4 bases, the J end lost 2 bases, and 10 bases lay between the germline ends. Written as DNA, the CDR3 is TGCGCCAGCAGCGAGGGGGGCGGCAATCAGCCCCAGCATTTT. Translating it yields CASSEGGGNQPQHF.

This chain connects TRBV11-2 to TRBJ2-6; the D is unclear. CDR1 is SGHAT, CDR2 FQNNGV, per germline. This CDR3 has 14 amino acids. The ends were cut back, 8 bases at V and 0 bases at J, with 8 bases in the middle. The CDR3 is CASRIVSGANVLTF. CDR3 bases: TGTGCCAGCCGAATCGTCTCTGGGGCCAACGTCCTGACTTTC.

The CDR3 region has the DNA TGTGCCAGCAGTTACGGGGTAGCGGGAGCGGGCGAGCAGTACTTC. As protein: CASSYGVAGAGEQYF. The gene calls are TRBV6-6 and TRBJ2-7; 9 bases are shared with TRBD2. Germline CDR1 and CDR2: MNHNY and SVGAGI (reference sequence). V gave up 2 bases and J gave up 6 bases; unmatched junction bases: 8. This CDR3 contains 15 residues.